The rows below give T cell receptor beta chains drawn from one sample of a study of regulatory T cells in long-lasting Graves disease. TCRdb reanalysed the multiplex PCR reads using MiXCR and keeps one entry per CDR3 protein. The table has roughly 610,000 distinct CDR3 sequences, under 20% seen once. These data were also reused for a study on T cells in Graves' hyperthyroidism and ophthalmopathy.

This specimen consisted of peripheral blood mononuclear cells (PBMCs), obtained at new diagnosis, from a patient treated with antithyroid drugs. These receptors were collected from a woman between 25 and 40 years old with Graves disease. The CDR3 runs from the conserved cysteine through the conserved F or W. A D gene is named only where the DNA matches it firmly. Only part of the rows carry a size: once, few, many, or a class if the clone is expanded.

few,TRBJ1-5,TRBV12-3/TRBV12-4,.,TGTGCCAGCAGTTTTGCGGGATATAGCAATCAGCCCCAGCATTTT,CASSFAGYSNQPQHF
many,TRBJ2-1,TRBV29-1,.,TGCAGCGTTAAGACCTACAATGAGCAGTTCTTC,CSVKTYNEQFF
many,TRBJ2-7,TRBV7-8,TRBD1,TGTGCCAGCAGCCGCGAGGACAGGCCGACCTACGAGCAGTACTTC,CASSREDRPTYEQYF
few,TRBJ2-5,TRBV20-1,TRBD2,TGCAGCCACCGGACTAGCCAAGAGACCCAGTACTTC,CSHRTSQETQYF
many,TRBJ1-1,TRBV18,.,TGTGCCAGCACTAAGGCCGCCGAGGGCACTGAAGCTTTCTTT,CASTKAAEGTEAFF
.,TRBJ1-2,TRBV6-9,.,TGTGCCAGCAGTTTTAGGTCCCCTAGGGGCTACACCTTC,CASSFRSPRGYTF
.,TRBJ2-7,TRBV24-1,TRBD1,TGTACCACCAGTGATGAGGACAGGCCCCCTTACGAGCAGTACTTC,CTTSDEDRPPYEQYF
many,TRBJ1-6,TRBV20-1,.,TGCAGTGCTAGAGATGACAGTCGGGGTTCACCCCTCCACTTT,CSARDDSRGSPLHF
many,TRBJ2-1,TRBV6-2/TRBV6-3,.,TGTGCCAGCAGCCTTAGACCCGTTCGCTACAATGAGCAGTTCTTC,CASSLRPVRYNEQFF
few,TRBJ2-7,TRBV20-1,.,TGCAGTGCTCACCAGAGTGGCTACGAGCAGTACTTC,CSAHQSGYEQYF
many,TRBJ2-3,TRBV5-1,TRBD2,TGCGCCAGCAGCTTGGTTAGCGGGAGCTCAGATACGCAGTATTTT,CASSLVSGSSDTQYF
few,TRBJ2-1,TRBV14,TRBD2,TGTGCCAGCGCGAGGTGGGAGGGCAGGAATGAGCAGTTCTTC,CASARWEGRNEQFF
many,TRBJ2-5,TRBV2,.,TGTGCCAGCAGTGAACAGGGACGTATGCAAGAGACCCAGTACTTC,CASSEQGRMQETQYF
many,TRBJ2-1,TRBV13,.,TGTGCCAGCAGCTTAAGGTCAGGGGTCAATGAGCAGTTCTTC,CASSLRSGVNEQFF
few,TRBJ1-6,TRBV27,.,TGTGCCACCAGAGGGTCGCAGTGGACACCCCTCCACTTT,CATRGSQWTPLHF
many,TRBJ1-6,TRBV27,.,TGTGCCAGCAGTTTTTTGGCCTCAAATTCACCCCTCCACTTT,CASSFLASNSPLHF
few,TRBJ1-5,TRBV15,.,TGTGCCACCAGCAGAGCGGGGCGGGGGGATATTAGCAATCAGCCCCAGCATTTT,CATSRAGRGDISNQPQHF
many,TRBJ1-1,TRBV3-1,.,TGTGCCAGCAGCCAACAGGGGCGTCGGACTGAAGCTTTCTTT,CASSQQGRRTEAFF
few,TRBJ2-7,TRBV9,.,TGTGCCAGCAGCGTCCTCGCAGGAGCCGAGCAGTACTTC,CASSVLAGAEQYF
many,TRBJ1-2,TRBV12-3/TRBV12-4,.,TGTGCCAGCAGTTCGAGGTCTGGCTACACCTTC,CASSSRSGYTF
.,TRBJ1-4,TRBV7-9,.,TGTGCCAGCAGCTTAGCTCAGATTAATGAAAAACTGTTTTTT,CASSLAQINEKLFF
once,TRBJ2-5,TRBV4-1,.,TGCGCCAGCAGCCAAGGCGGGACTCGGGAGACCCAGTACTTC,CASSQGGTRETQYF